This is a list of T cell receptor beta chains from one sample in a study of T-cell reconstitution after alpha-beta-depleted transplantation in children. TCRdb itself ran the PCR reads through MiXCR, one entry per CDR3 protein. The table shows about 830,000 distinct CDR3 sequences, with less than 20% occurring only once. The sequenced sample was PBMCs, mostly from graft donor cells, obtained 360 days after TCRalphabeta/CD19-depleted stem cell transplant. The receptors derive from a male patient between 5 and 17 years old who had a stem cell transplant for acute lymphoblastic leukemia, so the T cells may come from the graft donor. CDR3s include the opening cysteine and the closing phenylalanine or tryptophan. Fields, in order: D gene, J gene, V gene, clone size, CDR3 DNA, CDR3 protein. D genes are given only for firm matches. For some rows the clone size is stated as once, few or many, or as a class when expanded; others skip it.

TRBD2 TRBJ2-1 TRBV4-1 NA TGCGCCAGCAGCCAAGGACTAGCGGGAGTGGATGAGCAGTTCTTC CASSQGLAGVDEQFF
TRBD1 TRBJ1-4 TRBV7-6 many TGTGCCAGCAGCTTAGAGGCACAGGGGGGCGGAAAACTGTTTTTT CASSLEAQGGGKLFF
TRBD1 TRBJ2-7 TRBV5-5 NA TGTGCCAGCAGCTGGACAGGGGGATTCCCCTACGAGCAGTACTTC CASSWTGGFPYEQYF
NA TRBJ2-3 TRBV5-1 many TGCGCCAGCAGCTTTGTGACAGATACGCAGTATTTT CASSFVTDTQYF
NA TRBJ1-2 TRBV20-1 many TGCAGTGCTAGTTACAGGGTCTATGGCTACACCTTC CSASYRVYGYTF
TRBD2 TRBJ2-3 TRBV12-3/TRBV12-4 NA TGTGCCAGCTGTTTAAAGTCTCCGCGGGAGGGCCTCACAGATACGCAGTATTTT CASCLKSPREGLTDTQYF
TRBD2 TRBJ2-7 TRBV15 NA TGTGCCACCAGCCCATGGAAAGCGGGAGCCCGCTACGAGCAGTACTTC CATSPWKAGARYEQYF
TRBD2 TRBJ2-7 TRBV20-1 NA TGCAGTGCTAGAGATCTGACTAGCGGCAAATACGAGCAGTACTTC CSARDLTSGKYEQYF
NA TRBJ1-2 TRBV12-3/TRBV12-4 NA TGTGCCAGCAGTTTATCACAGGGCGGCTACACCTTC CASSLSQGGYTF
NA TRBJ1-2 TRBV9 few TGTGCCAGCAGCGGGGCGCGGCATTATGGCTACACCTTC CASSGARHYGYTF
TRBD2 TRBJ2-5 TRBV12-3/TRBV12-4 NA TGTGCCAGCAGTTCCAGGATACGCGGGAGGGCCCATGAGACCCAGTACTTC CASSSRIRGRAHETQYF
TRBD2 TRBJ2-3 TRBV9 few TGTGCCAGCAGCCGACTACGGACTAGCGGGAGCACAGATACGCAGTATTTT CASSRLRTSGSTDTQYF
NA TRBJ2-3 TRBV18 few TGTGCCAGCTCACCACTTGAGGAAGGACGTACGCAGTATTTT CASSPLEEGRTQYF
NA TRBJ2-7 TRBV20-1 NA TGCAGTGCTATTGGCGGCGGGCCCTCCTACGAGCAGTACTTC CSAIGGGPSYEQYF
NA TRBJ1-4 TRBV27 NA TGTGCCAGCAGTTTCCGGGTCCCCAGGGAAAAACTGTTTTTT CASSFRVPREKLFF
TRBD2 TRBJ2-4 TRBV5-5 NA TGTGCCAGCAGCTTGACTAGCGGGATTTCAAAAAACATTCAGTACTTC CASSLTSGISKNIQYF
NA TRBJ2-5 TRBV29-1 many TGCAGCGTTGAAGTTGGGGAGACCCAGTACTTC CSVEVGETQYF
TRBD1 TRBJ2-7 TRBV27 NA TGTGCCAGCAGTTCGTACACCGGGACAGCCTCCTACGAGCAGTACTTC CASSSYTGTASYEQYF
NA TRBJ2-2 TRBV5-2 NA TGTGCCAGTAATCTTGCGGGAGGAGTGGCCGGGGAGCTGTTTTTT CASNLAGGVAGELFF
TRBD1 TRBJ2-1 TRBV24-1 NA TGTGCCACCGGTGGACAGGGCTACAATGAGCAGTTCTTC CATGGQGYNEQFF
NA TRBJ2-4 TRBV6-6 few TGTGCCAGCAGCCCAAACCCCAGTGAGATCAGGTACTTC CASSPNPSEIRYF
TRBD1 TRBJ2-7 TRBV10-3 few TGTGCCATCAGCCGGGACAGGGGAACCTACGAGCAGTACTTC CAISRDRGTYEQYF
NA TRBJ2-7 TRBV21-1 few TGTGCCAGCAGCAAAGGGATCGTGGCAGGGGGCCACTACGAGCAGTACTTC CASSKGIVAGGHYEQYF
NA TRBJ2-1 TRBV5-1 many TGCGCCAGCAGTTCAAGACTAGGTTACAATGAGCAGTTCTTC CASSSRLGYNEQFF
NA TRBJ1-4 TRBV5-1 few TGCGCCAGCAGCTTGGTGGCCAGGGAGAATGAAAAACTGTTTTTT CASSLVARENEKLFF
TRBD1 TRBJ1-5 TRBV20-1 NA TGCAGGGGTAGAGCAGGACAGGGCATTGGGTCACAACGTAATCAGCCCCAGCATTTT CRGRAGQGIGSQRNQPQHF
NA TRBJ2-2 TRBV13 NA TGTGCCAGCAGCCCCCCCGGCGCGGGTGGAGGGAACACCGGGGAGCTGTTTTTT CASSPPGAGGGNTGELFF
TRBD1 TRBJ2-5 TRBV4-1 few TGCGCCAGCAGCCCTTGGGCTAGGGGGCGAGAGACCCAGTACTTC CASSPWARGRETQYF
NA TRBJ1-6 TRBV5-5 NA TGTGCCAGCAGCTTGGAAGGGGGGATTTCACCCCTCCACTTT CASSLEGGISPLHF
TRBD2 TRBJ2-3 TRBV7-8 NA TGTGCCAGCAGCTCCGCCTTAGCGGGATACACAGATACGCAGTATTTT CASSSALAGYTDTQYF
NA TRBJ1-5 TRBV4-1 few TGCGCCAGCAGCCAAGATTTGGCCGGGTATCAGCCCCAGCATTTT CASSQDLAGYQPQHF
NA TRBJ2-7 TRBV5-1 NA TGCGCCAGCAGCTTGGGGAGGAAGGACTACGAGCAGTACTTC CASSLGRKDYEQYF
NA TRBJ1-1 TRBV6-2/TRBV6-3 NA TGTGCCAGCAGTTACCCCCTCCAGGCCGGTGGCACTGAAGCTTTCTTT CASSYPLQAGGTEAFF
NA TRBJ2-1 TRBV28 NA TGTGCCAGCAGTTTATCGTGGTGGAGCGGGTACAATGAGCAGTTCTTC CASSLSWWSGYNEQFF
NA TRBJ1-1 TRBV27 once TGTGCCAGCAGTCTATTCCCTTTGCGGAACACTGAAGCTTTCTTT CASSLFPLRNTEAFF
NA TRBJ2-7 TRBV29-1 NA TGCAGCGTTGCGCGCGGCGGGACCTACGAGCAGTACTTC CSVARGGTYEQYF